One sample yielded the 29 T cell receptor beta chains listed below, sequenced in a study of T cells in Graves' hyperthyroidism and ophthalmopathy (dated by TCRdb to about 2019). Libraries were built with multiplex PCR. For sequencing, an Illumina HiSeq 2000 was employed. Amplification of TCR beta CDR3 regions was carried out from RNA transcripts. The first round of RT-PCR for the TCR CDR3 was performed with the HTBI primer set and the Qiagen OneStep RT-PCR kit. TCRdb trimmed the raw reads at Q25, called clones with MiXCR and kept productive beta chains. A single entry per CDR3 protein holds the most common genes and DNA from its merged rows. The sample table lists about 620,000 distinct CDR3 sequences, around 16% of them with a count of one. Less than 4.5% of the sample lies in the top ten. The sample comprised blood. These receptor sequences come from a woman in her 30s with Graves' hyperthyroidism.

The CDR3, as DNA: TGTGCCAGCAGTTCCGGGATTGGCTACACCTTC. Its translation is CASSSGIGYTF. The rearrangement joins TRBV27 to TRBJ1-2, with D unresolved. V was pared by 4 bases and J by 7 bases, with 7 bases between. This CDR3 comprises 11 residues. CDR1 is MNHEY and CDR2 is SMNVEV in the germline V gene (reference sequence).

This clonotype was seen repeatedly, ten times or more. The chain has TRBV2 and TRBJ2-1; D gene uncertain. Germline V gene data show CDR1 as SNHLY and CDR2 as FYNNEI. The CDR3 runs to 14 residues. Between the trimmed V and J ends, which lost 3 bases and 7 bases, there was a span of 13 bases. CDR3: CASSDISSWNEQFF. The DNA of the CDR3 is TGTGCCAGCAGTGACATTTCGTCTTGGAATGAGCAGTTCTTC.

This clonotype was seen many times. This sequence joins TRBV28 and TRBJ2-1; possibly TRBD2 for D (6 bases). CDR1 is MDHEN and CDR2 is SYDVKM in the germline V gene. Trimming removed 2 bases at V and 1 base at J, with 12 bases between. This CDR3 spans 16 amino acids. The CDR3 DNA is TGTGCCAGCAGTTTAAGTCTAGGGACTTCCTACAATGAGCAGTTCTTC. Translation gives CASSLSLGTSYNEQFF.

This clonotype occurred many times. This rearrangement joins TRBV6-1 to TRBJ2-7; no clear D gene. Trimming stripped 6 bases from V and 4 bases from J, with 19 bases between. This CDR3 has 15 amino acids. Germline V gene data show CDR1 as MNHNS and CDR2 as SASEGT. The CDR3 region has the DNA TGTGCCAGCAGCCCCTACCCAGGCTCGCAATACGAGCAGTACTTC. Its protein is CASSPYPGSQYEQYF.

This clonotype was seen a few times. This chain joins TRBV5-5 and TRBJ2-2, with TRBD1 as a possible D gene (6 bases). V lost 4 bases to trimming and J lost 1 base, with 14 bases between them. CDR1 and CDR2 from the germline V gene are SGHKS and YYEKEE (reference sequence). This CDR3 spans 16 amino acids. The CDR3 sequence: CASSPGQYLNTGELFF. Here the CDR3 DNA reads TGTGCCAGCAGCCCCGGACAGTATCTGAACACCGGGGAGCTGTTTTTT.

This clonotype was counted a few times. A read error is possible here, since a much larger clone lies one base away. The rearrangement joins TRBV7-3 to TRBJ2-5; maybe TRBD1 (5 bases). V dropped 2 bases and J dropped 6 bases, with 13 bases sitting between them. The V gene's germline CDR1 is SGHTA and CDR2 FQGTGA. The CDR3 extends over 14 amino acids. CDR3: CASSLSGIEKTQYF. CDR3 nucleotide sequence: TGTGCCAGCAGCTTATCAGGGATCGAAAAGACCCAGTACTTC.

V is TRBV7-2 and J is TRBJ2-1; no reliable D call. Trimming took off 1 base at V and 4 bases at J, with 11 bases between the two ends. This CDR3 spans 15 amino acids. CDR1 and CDR2 (germline): SGHTA, FQGNSA. The CDR3, as DNA: TGTGCCAGCAGCTTAGAGGACCTCATATACAATGAGCAGTTCTTC. This gives the protein CASSLEDLIYNEQFF.

This clonotype was seen ten or more times. In DNA, the CDR3 is TGTGCCAGCAGCCGACAGGGGGGGAGCACAGATACGCAGTATTTT. This sequence encodes CASSRQGGSTDTQYF. The chain carries TRBV7-3 and TRBJ2-3; 9 bases map to TRBD1. The junction had 3 bases not matched to a gene; V was cut back by 5 bases and J by 0 bases. Germline V gives CDR1 SGHTA, CDR2 FQGTGA. This CDR3 comprises 15 residues.

In its sample, this clonotype was seen many times. The chain employs TRBV11-2 and TRBJ1-1; 8 nucleotides match TRBD1. This CDR3 spans 15 amino acids. Trimming cost V 6 bases and J 4 bases; bases outside gene matches: 10. Germline loops: CDR1 SGHAT, CDR2 FQNNGV. CDR3 bases: TGTGCCAGCAGGCATGGCAGGGGGCGAGGCACTGAAGCTTTCTTT. It encodes CASRHGRGRGTEAFF.

This clonotype was seen many times. The chain joins TRBV6-1 to TRBJ2-1; 9 bases align to TRBD1. J was trimmed by 2 bases and V by 6 bases; bases with no gene match: 5. This CDR3 contains 15 residues. The germline V gene has CDR1 MNHNS and CDR2 SASEGT. Here the CDR3 DNA reads TGTGCCAGCAGCGGGACAGGGAGAACCTACAATGAGCAGTTCTTC. Its translation: CASSGTGRTYNEQFF.

There are many counts of this clonotype. V gene TRBV29-1 combines with J gene TRBJ2-7; D unclear. Germline V gives CDR1 SQVTM, CDR2 ANQGSEA. The germline V and J ends were trimmed by 1 base and 2 bases, with 9 bases remaining between them. The CDR3 has 13 amino acids. The CDR3 here is CSVEVEVAYEQYF. CDR3 DNA sequence: TGCAGCGTTGAAGTTGAGGTAGCCTACGAGCAGTACTTC.

This clonotype appeared many times. This sequence joins TRBV3-1 and TRBJ2-5; 11 bases line up with TRBD2. The CDR3 contains 16 residues. The V segment lost 0 bases and the J segment 5 bases; nucleotides outside the gene matches: 5. Germline loops: CDR1 LGHDT, CDR2 YNNKEL (reference sequence). DNA for the CDR3: TGTGCCAGCAGCCAAGAGTCCCTAGCGGGAGGTGAGACCCAGTACTTC. Translating gives CASSQESLAGGETQYF.

This clonotype has more than one count but fewer than ten. The rearrangement uses TRBV7-3 and TRBJ2-1; 8 bases align to TRBD2. Germline-derived CDR1 and CDR2 are SGHTA and FQGTGA. V shed 0 bases, J shed 4 bases, and the junction held 5 bases outside the gene matches. The CDR3 has 16 residues. The CDR3 sequence: CASSLTAGGGYNEQFF. Written as DNA, the CDR3 is TGTGCCAGCAGCTTAACCGCGGGAGGAGGATACAATGAGCAGTTCTTC.

This clonotype was picked up many times. The chain couples TRBV29-1 to TRBJ2-1; either TRBD1 or TRBD2 may fit D (5 bases each). Germline lookup yields CDR1 SQVTM and CDR2 ANQGSEA. Trimming left V 4 bases short and J 6 bases short, with 10 bases between. CDR3 length: 12 residues. DNA for the CDR3: TGCAGCGTTGCTGAGGGGAGCAATGAGCAGTTCTTC. As protein: CSVAEGSNEQFF.

The chain carries TRBV5-4 and TRBJ2-7, with 7 positions matching TRBD2. Germline V gene lookup returns CDR1 SGHNT and CDR2 YYREEE (reference sequence). Losses at the gene ends were 8 bases for V and 4 bases for J; bases not matched to a gene: 15. CDR3 length: 15 residues. CDR3 residues: CASSGPAGVGYEQYF. The CDR3 DNA reads as TGTGCCAGTAGCGGCCCCGCGGGAGTCGGGTACGAGCAGTACTTC.

This clonotype was seen many times. V and J are TRBV28 and TRBJ2-2; no clear D. Germline V lookup: CDR1 MDHEN, CDR2 SYDVKM. V dropped 7 bases and J dropped 0 bases, with 6 bases sitting between them. The CDR3 runs 13 residues. CDR3 sequence: CASIKANTGELFF. CDR3 sequence (DNA): TGTGCCAGCATTAAAGCGAACACCGGGGAGCTGTTTTTT. Full variable domain (remainder filled in from reference TRBV28 and TRBJ2-2): DVKVTQSSRYLVKRTGEKVFLECVQDMDHENMFWYRQDPGLGLRLIYFSYDVKMKEKGDIPEGYSVSREKKERFSLILESASTNQTSMYLCASIKANTGELFFGEGSRLTVL.

This clonotype was detected ten times or more. The chain joins TRBV6-1 to TRBJ2-5, with 9 bases that match TRBD1. Per the germline V gene, CDR1 is MNHNS and CDR2 is SASEGT. The J segment lost 6 bases and the V segment lost 5 bases, leaving 4 bases of the junction unmatched. This CDR3 spans 13 amino acids. CDR3 in DNA: TGTGCCAGCAGTACAGGGGGCTTGCAGACCCAGTACTTC. Protein sequence: CASSTGGLQTQYF.

This chain connects TRBV5-1 to TRBJ1-3; 7 nucleotides match TRBD1. The germline V gene encodes CDR1 SGHRS and CDR2 YFSETQ. Unmatched junction bases numbered 7, after V lost 4 bases and J lost 0 bases. The CDR3 length is 16 residues. Written as DNA, the CDR3 is TGCGCCAGCAGCAGGGGGACAGACCTCTCTGGAAACACCATATATTTT. Amino acids: CASSRGTDLSGNTIYF.

The J gene is TRBJ1-4, the V gene TRBV12-3 or TRBV12-4; TRBD1 is a possible D gene (5 bases). The V gene lost 5 bases and the J gene lost 8 bases, with 18 bases spanning the gap. The CDR3 consists of 15 residues. The chain's CDR3 is CASSTALDRREKLFF. CDR3 nucleotides: TGTGCCAGCAGTACCGCCTTAGACAGAAGAGAAAAACTGTTTTTT.

This clonotype was found many times. This rearrangement joins TRBV28 to TRBJ2-7; a possible D gene is TRBD2 (5 bases). V was trimmed by 5 bases and J by 1 base, leaving 9 bases between them. Per germline, CDR1 MDHEN and CDR2 SYDVKM. The CDR3 covers 13 residues. CDR3 loop: CASSLSASYEQYF. CDR3 nucleotides: TGTGCCAGCAGTCTTAGCGCATCCTACGAGCAGTACTTC.

This clonotype was picked up many times. This chain joins TRBV6-5 and TRBJ2-5; D gene unclear. Between the trimmed V and J ends, which lost 0 bases and 5 bases, there was a span of 10 bases. CDR1 is MNHEY and CDR2 is SVGAGI in the germline V gene. This CDR3 has 14 residues. CDR3 coding DNA: TGTGCCAGCAGTTACTCTTGGGTAGGGGAGACCCAGTACTTC. This codes for CASSYSWVGETQYF.

This clonotype was detected a few times. The genes are TRBV5-1 and TRBJ1-5, with TRBD1 identical over 11 bases. The junction had 5 bases not matched to a gene; V was cut back by 0 bases and J by 6 bases. This CDR3 is built from 16 residues. Germline V gene sequence: CDR1 SGHRS, CDR2 YFSETQ. CDR3 region: CASSLDGTGGIQPQHF. CDR3 coding DNA: TGCGCCAGCAGCTTGGATGGGACAGGGGGAATTCAGCCCCAGCATTTT.

At least ten counts were recorded for this clonotype. The chain joins TRBV7-3 to TRBJ2-5, with 9 bases matching TRBD1. CDR3 length: 14 amino acids. Per germline, CDR1 SGHTA and CDR2 FQGTGA. V was clipped by 3 bases and J by 4 bases; unmatched bases: 3. The CDR3 sequence is CASSFAGQGETQYF. CDR3 coding DNA: TGTGCCAGCAGCTTCGCGGGACAGGGAGAGACCCAGTACTTC.

Many counts were recorded for this clonotype. V usage is TRBV6-2 or TRBV6-3 and J usage is TRBJ2-1; D gene ambiguous. The germline CDR1 and CDR2 sequences are MNHEY and SVGEGT. CDR3 length: 14 residues. V shed 2 bases and J shed 2 bases, with 7 bases lying between them. The chain's CDR3 is CASSYQQTYNEQFF. Here the CDR3 DNA reads TGTGCCAGCAGTTACCAGCAGACCTACAATGAGCAGTTCTTC.

The gene calls are TRBV12-3 or TRBV12-4 and TRBJ1-2; D unresolved. CDR3 length equals 14 residues. The V end lost 6 bases, the J end lost 5 bases, and 16 bases lay between the germline ends. This chain's CDR3 is CASSPGGSWYGYTF. DNA of the CDR3: TGTGCCAGCAGCCCCGGAGGGTCTTGGTATGGCTACACCTTC.

This clonotype was seen repeatedly, ten times or more. The rearrangement joins TRBV18 to TRBJ2-5; unclear D gene. The CDR3 runs to 13 residues. Germline V gene data show CDR1 as KGHSH and CDR2 as LQKENI. The V end lost 4 bases, the J end lost 4 bases, and 10 bases lay between the germline ends. Here the CDR3 reads CASSRTWGETQYF. CDR3 in DNA: TGTGCCAGCTCACGCACCTGGGGAGAGACCCAGTACTTC.

This clonotype was counted many times. V is TRBV11-2 and J is TRBJ1-4; D gene unclear. V lost 1 base and J 5 bases, leaving 8 bases between the germline ends. Per germline, CDR1 SGHAT and CDR2 FQNNGV. The CDR3 consists of 14 residues. The CDR3 spells CASSLAGRNEKLFF. For the CDR3, the DNA is TGTGCCAGCAGCTTAGCTGGAAGGAATGAAAAACTGTTTTTT.

The chain combines TRBV5-6 with TRBJ2-1, with a possible D match to TRBD2 (5 bases). Trimming left V 4 bases short and J 4 bases short, with 18 bases between. Germline CDR1 and CDR2: SGHDT and YYEEEE. There are 16 residues in the CDR3. The CDR3 coding sequence is TGTGCCAGCAGCCCTCTAGGGCCGCGGACTTACAATGAGCAGTTCTTC. Its protein is CASSPLGPRTYNEQFF.

The rearrangement links TRBV11-3 to TRBJ1-3; tentative D call: TRBD1 (6 bases). Germline values: CDR1 SGHNT, CDR2 YENEEA. The CDR3 runs 17 residues. V was trimmed by 5 bases and J by 0 bases, leaving 17 bases between them. CDR3 protein: CASSPYRGLSSGNTIYF. The CDR3 DNA sequence: TGTGCCAGCAGCCCTTATCGGGGGCTCTCCTCTGGAAACACCATATATTTT.